The clone carrying this TCR beta chain was seen a handful of times. This sample is drawn from a study of T-cell memory formation after mild COVID-19. The germline CDR1 and CDR2 sequences are KGHSH and LQKENI. CDR3 length: 16 amino acids. The V and J ends lost 2 bases and 2 bases respectively, with 16 bases between them. TCRdb re-analysed the 5' RACE reads in MiXCR, keeping a single row per CDR3 protein. The sample includes 190,000 or so distinct CDR3 sequences, over 20% of them seen just once. The genes are TRBV18 and TRBJ2-7; D perhaps matches TRBD1 (6 bases). The TCR was taken from an adult woman who had mild COVID-19 (a few samples of this study predate the infection). Cell type and time point are not known. Sequenced: PBMCs or a T cell subset sorted from them (not recorded which). The CDR3 sequence is CASSPSSQDSPYEQYF. Written as DNA, the CDR3 is TGTGCCAGCTCACCATCGAGTCAGGACAGCCCCTACGAGCAGTACTTC.